One and the same sample provided the 9 T cell receptor beta chains below, sequenced in a study of blood T cell repertoires in COVID-19. Clones were read by immunoSEQ multiplex PCR, and TCRdb kept only the in-frame ones, dropping some. Of approximately 290,000 clones listed, roughly 92% are singletons. Sequencing was done on a sample of peripheral blood. The source is a woman aged 30 to 39 with COVID-19, enrolled during active disease.

This CDR3 reads CASSPGRSGYGYTF. The CDR3 nucleotides are TGTGCCAGCAGCCCTGGACGGTCGGGGTATGGCTACACCTTC. This chain uses TRBV5-5 with TRBJ1-2; D is undetermined. Germline V gives CDR1 SGHKS, CDR2 YYEKEE (reference sequence). Trimming removed 4 bases from V and 5 bases from J, with 15 bases in between. The CDR3 sequence is 14 residues long.

The V call is TRBV5-5, the J call TRBJ1-1, with D unresolved. V was cut by 1 base and J by 4 bases, with 8 bases left in between. Germline V CDR1 and CDR2: SGHKS, YYEKEE (reference sequence). CDR3 size: 13 residues. The CDR3 loop reads CASSLSYSTEAFF. The CDR3 DNA is TGTGCCAGCAGCTTGTCGTATAGCACTGAAGCTTTCTTT.

The rearrangement uses TRBV18 and TRBJ1-1; no definite D call. With 3 bases removed from V and 4 bases from J, the gap between germline ends came to 15 bases. The CDR3 runs 15 residues. Germline CDR1 is KGHSH and CDR2 is LQKENI. The DNA of the CDR3 is TGTGCCAGCTCACCCAATTGGGAACGGGGCACTGAAGCTTTCTTT. Translation gives CASSPNWERGTEAFF.

J is TRBJ2-7 and V is TRBV5-4, with a weak D call TRBD1 (6 bases). The V end was cut by 4 bases, the J end by 6 bases, with 11 bases between. The CDR3 contains 12 residues. Germline CDR1 and CDR2: SGHNT and YYREEE (reference sequence). As DNA, the CDR3 is TGTGCCAGCAGCGTAGGGGGTAGCGAGCAGTACTTC. This sequence encodes CASSVGGSEQYF.

This clone was seen just once. The rearrangement links TRBV28 to TRBJ1-2; 8 bases line up with TRBD1. The ends lost 3 bases at V and 3 bases at J; junction bases unmatched: 12. The CDR3 extends over 17 amino acids. CDR1 and CDR2 from the germline V gene are MDHEN and SYDVKM. DNA for the CDR3: TGTGCCAGCAGTTTTTCGGGAACTCCGACAGGGGACTATGGCTACACCTTC. It encodes CASSFSGTPTGDYGYTF.

V usage is TRBV7-2 and J usage is TRBJ1-4, with D perhaps TRBD1 (5 bases). The CDR3 sequence is 14 residues long. Germline V gene sequence: CDR1 SGHTA, CDR2 FQGNSA. Between the trimmed V and J ends, which lost 3 bases and 11 bases, there was a span of 16 bases. CDR3 sequence reads: CASSFFAGPRKLFF. Here the CDR3 DNA reads TGTGCCAGCAGCTTTTTTGCGGGGCCGAGGAAACTGTTTTTT. The whole variable domain, remainder taken from reference TRBV7-2 and TRBJ1-4, is GAGVSQSPSNKVTEKGKDVELRCDPISGHTALYWYRQSLGQGLEFLIYFQGNSAPDKSGLPSDRFSAERTGGSVSTLTIQRTQQEDSAVYLCASSFFAGPRKLFFGSGTQLSVL.

The CDR3 loop reads CASSESSYEQYF. For the CDR3, the DNA is TGCGCCAGCAGCGAGAGCTCCTACGAGCAGTACTTC. This chain joins TRBV5-1 and TRBJ2-7, with D uncertain. Germline V lookup: CDR1 SGHRS, CDR2 YFSETQ. The CDR3 length is 12 residues. V gave up 4 bases and J gave up 0 bases, with 5 bases separating them.

This chain joins TRBV27 and TRBJ2-7, with 7 nucleotides matching TRBD2. This CDR3 contains 15 residues. V lost 1 base to trimming and J lost 4 bases; unmatched junction nucleotides: 7. Germline V lookup: CDR1 MNHEY, CDR2 SMNVEV (reference sequence). DNA of the CDR3: TGTGCCAGCAGTTTATTAGGCGGGAGATTATACGAGCAGTACTTC. Residues: CASSLLGGRLYEQYF.

CDR3 bases: TGTGCCAGCATAGGACAGATGAACACTGAAGCTTTCTTT. This codes for CASIGQMNTEAFF. The chain carries TRBV2 and TRBJ1-1; tentatively, D is TRBD1 (6 bases). V was shortened by 7 bases and J by 0 bases, with 9 bases between the two germline ends. The CDR3 contains 13 residues. The germline CDR1 and CDR2 sequences are SNHLY and FYNNEI.